This is a list of T cell receptor beta chains from one sample in a study of beta chain features in type 1 diabetes. Sequenced by immunoSEQ multiplex PCR; TCRdb stores in-frame clones only, minus some. The sample has roughly 150,000 clones, around 10% seen once; the top ten hold about 2%. The material sequenced was central memory CD4+ T cells from blood. The source of these receptors is a man younger than 30 in good health. CDR3s leave out the opening cysteine and the closing phenylalanine or tryptophan. D genes are given only for firm matches.

j_call | d_call | v_call | cdr3_aa
TRBJ2-3 | TRBD2 | TRBV5-4 | ASSSGTISTDTQY
TRBJ2-5 | . | TRBV7-3 | ASSLNSEETQY
TRBJ2-3 | TRBD2 | TRBV10-3 | ASRSREGLPDTQY
TRBJ2-5 | . | TRBV9 | ASSRSQETQY
TRBJ1-5 | . | TRBV7-3 | ASSLDRLEPQH
TRBJ2-7 | . | TRBV14 | ASSSAGRTLGALQY
TRBJ1-2 | . | TRBV4-2 | ASSPLGGDGYT
TRBJ2-5 | TRBD1 | TRBV7-3 | ASSSGQGGETQY
TRBJ2-1 | . | TRBV7-2 | ASSLAGQGMI
TRBJ2-1 | TRBD1 | TRBV30 | ACREGQGIREQF
TRBJ2-5 | . | TRBV9 | ASSVGVEETQY
TRBJ1-1 | TRBD1 | TRBV18 | ASSLSNRGTEAF
TRBJ1-2 | . | TRBV5-6 | ASSLTRERYYGYT
TRBJ2-5 | . | TRBV10-3 | AISEYPGGNQETQY
TRBJ2-6 | . | TRBV29-1 | SVGSGVNSGANVLT
TRBJ1-1 | . | TRBV7-2 | ASSPNVRGAEAF
TRBJ2-2 | . | TRBV7-3 | ASSRTGSAGELF
TRBJ1-1 | . | TRBV19 | ASFRGMNTEAF
TRBJ2-3 | . | TRBV4-3 | ASSPQRSTDTQY
TRBJ2-6 | TRBD2 | TRBV9 | ASSPAGSGANVLT
TRBJ1-6 | TRBD1 | TRBV10-3 | AVRPGQLDSPLH
TRBJ2-3 | . | TRBV7-3 | ASSLMVAATDTQY
TRBJ2-7 | TRBD2 | TRBV28 | ASSLWTSGSYEQY
TRBJ2-1 | . | TRBV9 | ASSPRSYNEQF
TRBJ1-2 | . | TRBV25-1 | ASSKGKGNYGYT
TRBJ2-7 | . | TRBV19 | ASRDLGLPGSYEQY
TRBJ2-5 | . | TRBV30 | AWSDSRTQY
TRBJ2-7 | . | TRBV7-2 | ASSLDERAVYEQY
TRBJ2-5 | . | TRBV7-3 | ASSPHREETQY
TRBJ2-5 | TRBD2 | TRBV5-1 | ASSVSGGGETQY
TRBJ2-5 | . | TRBV9 | ASSVAGAGRETQY
TRBJ2-1 | . | TRBV11-2 | ASSLVRGDLF
TRBJ1-2 | . | TRBV7-2 | ASSFVPPNYGYT
TRBJ2-3 | TRBD2 | TRBV5-1 | ASSLRPAGGADTQY
TRBJ2-7 | . | TRBV28 | ASSLSPGYEQY
TRBJ1-5 | TRBD1 | TRBV5-1 | ASSATGPHQPQH
TRBJ2-3 | TRBD1 | TRBV4-3 | ASSLQGEGTDTQY
. | . | TRBV29-1 | SVGLYEQY
TRBJ1-6 | . | TRBV15 | ATVPGSNSPLH
TRBJ1-2 | TRBD1 | TRBV18 | ASSPQNRGRGYGYT
TRBJ1-2 | TRBD1 | TRBV6-1 | ASSVRDRWGYT
TRBJ2-7 | TRBD1 | TRBV28 | ASSFLVQTGENEQY
TRBJ2-5 | TRBD2 | TRBV10-3 | ASREGLATQY
TRBJ2-7 | . | TRBV10-3 | AISSLYEQY
TRBJ1-2 | TRBD1 | TRBV7-2 | ASSPFDRGSGYT
TRBJ2-1 | TRBD2 | TRBV5-4 | ASSYSGRTYNEQF
TRBJ1-2 | TRBD1 | TRBV4-1 | ASSQEGQGVWGYT
TRBJ1-1 | TRBD1 | TRBV7-2 | ASSSFPGQGLARSF
TRBJ2-3 | TRBD1 | TRBV5-1 | ASSATGQFTDTQY
TRBJ2-5 | . | TRBV30 | AWTGRETQY
TRBJ1-6 | TRBD1 | TRBV5-1 | ASRKRTGVDSPLH
TRBJ1-1 | . | TRBV5-1 | ASSPTNDRAF
TRBJ2-1 | . | TRBV9 | ASSVDLTGFEQF
TRBJ2-3 | TRBD1 | TRBV27 | ASRNHWDRKRTDTQY
TRBJ1-1 | . | TRBV7-2 | ASSLASEGEAF